Shown below are 21 T cell receptor beta chains from a single sample sequenced in a study of beta chain features in type 1 diabetes. Study-wide points: There was a moderate but significant shortening of TCRB CDR3s in all four CD4+ subsets of Type 1 diabetes patients.

The sequenced template was cDNA made from the entire isolated RNA. Libraries were prepared by immunoSEQ multiplex PCR; TCRdb keeps only in-frame clonotypes and omits some of them. The data show 250,000 to 300,000 clones, over 11% seen once. These receptors have no known antigen. The sample comprised naive CD4+ T cells from blood. These receptors all stem from a man in his thirties or forties with type 1 diabetes.

V is TRBV7-9 and J is TRBJ1-2; 8 bases are shared with TRBD1. Germline CDR1 is SEHNR and CDR2 is FQNEAQ (reference sequence). The CDR3 sequence is 15 residues long. J was trimmed by 1 base and V by 5 bases; bases with no gene match: 6. CDR3 sequence: CASSRGTGVNYGYTF. CDR3 sequence (DNA): TGTGCCAGCAGCCGGGGGACAGGCGTTAACTATGGCTACACCTTC.

The CDR3 region is CASSLTSGSHNEQFF. The CDR3 DNA is TGTGCCAGCAGTTTAACTAGCGGGAGCCACAATGAGCAGTTCTTC. V gene TRBV28 combines with J gene TRBJ2-1, with 11 bases matching TRBD2. The CDR3 length is 15 residues. The junction had 2 bases not matched to a gene; V was cut back by 2 bases and J by 5 bases. The germline V gene encodes CDR1 MDHEN and CDR2 SYDVKM.

This clone has a handful of counts. V gene TRBV7-9 combines with J gene TRBJ2-3; a possible D gene is TRBD1 (5 bases). Per the germline V gene, CDR1 is SEHNR and CDR2 is FQNEAQ (reference sequence). The V and J ends lost 5 bases and 6 bases respectively, with 27 bases between them. This CDR3 region has 18 residues. The chain's CDR3 is CASSPIGQPRDVRDTQYF. CDR3 coding DNA: TGTGCCAGCAGCCCGATTGGACAACCTAGAGACGTTAGGGATACGCAGTATTTT.

The CDR3 nucleotides read TGTGCCAGCAGTGCCGGGACAGGGGACTCTCCTAAGTACTTC. It yields the protein CASSAGTGDSPKYF. The chain employs TRBV6-6 and TRBJ2-5, with TRBD1 identical over 10 bases. Germline V gene data show CDR1 as MNHNY and CDR2 as SVGAGI (reference sequence). After removal of 5 bases from V and 12 bases from J, the junction contained 12 bases not matched to a gene. The CDR3 is 14 amino acids.

This clone was detected only a few times. The chain carries TRBV7-2 and TRBJ2-2; TRBD1 is a possible D gene (6 bases). V lost 3 bases to trimming and J lost 0 bases, with 8 bases between them. Germline CDR1 SGHTA, CDR2 FQGNSA. The CDR3 is 15 amino acids. Written as DNA, the CDR3 is TGTGCCAGCAGCTTTCAGGGGACGAACACCGGGGAGCTGTTTTTT. Translated, it gives CASSFQGTNTGELFF.

This clone occurred once. This chain links TRBV11-3 with TRBJ2-1; 12 positions agree with TRBD2. Germline CDR1 is SGHNT and CDR2 is YENEEA. The V and J ends lost 1 base and 6 bases, in that order; junction bases with no gene match: 7. CDR3 length: 17 residues. The CDR3 protein is CASSLGSTSGSINEQFF. In DNA, the CDR3 is TGTGCCAGCAGCTTAGGTTCGACTAGCGGGAGTATCAATGAGCAGTTCTTC.

The chain carries TRBV2 and TRBJ2-1; TRBD1 agrees at 11 bases. CDR1 and CDR2 from the germline V gene are SNHLY and FYNNEI. This CDR3 has 14 residues. Germline trimming cut 8 bases from V and 6 bases from J; bases unmatched to any gene: 6. CDR3 nucleotides: TGTGCCAGCCCCCTCGGGACAGGGGGCAATGAGCAGTTCTTC. Protein product: CASPLGTGGNEQFF.

This clone was recorded a few times. The gene calls are TRBV5-1 and TRBJ2-5; 11 bases fit TRBD2. CDR3 length: 17 residues. V was clipped by 0 bases and J by 3 bases; unmatched bases: 7. Germline assignment: CDR1 SGHRS and CDR2 YFSETQ. The CDR3 sequence: CASSLGPGLAVEETQYF. CDR3 DNA: TGCGCCAGCAGCTTGGGCCCGGGACTAGCGGTAGAAGAGACCCAGTACTTC.

The chain has TRBV2 and TRBJ2-2, with 7 bases lining up with TRBD1. V gave up 6 bases and J gave up 6 bases; unmatched junction bases: 4. CDR1 is SNHLY, CDR2 FYNNEI, per germline. CDR3 length: 13 amino acids. The DNA of the CDR3 is TGTGCCAGCAGGGCCACAGGGGCCGGGGAGCTGTTTTTT. Translation gives CASRATGAGELFF.

The chain carries TRBV27 and TRBJ2-1, with TRBD2 as a possible D gene (8 bases). This CDR3 region has 17 residues. Between the trimmed V and J ends, which lost 7 bases and 9 bases, there was a span of 28 bases. Germline V gene data show CDR1 as MNHEY and CDR2 as SMNVEV (reference sequence). CDR3: CASMEGARTGGRREQFF. Here the CDR3 DNA reads TGTGCCAGCATGGAGGGGGCGCGAACGGGAGGGCGGCGTGAGCAGTTCTTC.

The rearrangement joins TRBV30 to TRBJ2-2, with 10 nucleotides matching TRBD2. The CDR3 is made up of 17 amino acids. The V gene end was trimmed by 2 bases and the J gene end by 1 base; junction bases not matched to a gene: 7. CDR1 is GTSNPN, CDR2 SVGIG, per germline (reference sequence). CDR3 in amino acids: CAWSPGTSALNTGELFF. CDR3 DNA: TGTGCCTGGAGTCCCGGGACTAGCGCGCTGAACACCGGGGAGCTGTTTTTT.

This chain joins TRBV5-4 and TRBJ2-1; the match to TRBD2 covers 7 bases. This CDR3 has 15 amino acids. The germline gives CDR1 SGHNT, CDR2 YYREEE (reference sequence). Germline trimming cut 2 bases from V and 7 bases from J; bases unmatched to any gene: 9. CDR3 region: CASSFPAGVTNEQFF. In DNA, the CDR3 is TGTGCCAGCAGCTTTCCTGCGGGAGTGACAAATGAGCAGTTCTTC.

V gene TRBV30 combines with J gene TRBJ1-4; maybe TRBD1 (5 bases). CDR1 and CDR2 from the germline V gene are GTSNPN and SVGIG (reference sequence). This CDR3 spans 15 amino acids. The ends were cut back, 2 bases at V and 5 bases at J, with 15 bases in the middle. The CDR3 DNA reads as TGTGCCTGGAGTAAAAACGACAGAATGAATGAAAAACTGTTTTTT. It specifies CAWSKNDRMNEKLFF.

A few counts support this clone. The V gene is TRBV7-9, the J gene TRBJ2-1; TRBD1 is a possible D gene (6 bases). Trimming took 4 bases from V and 2 from J, leaving 9 bases between them. CDR1 is SEHNR and CDR2 is FQNEAQ in the germline V gene (reference sequence). This CDR3 region has 14 residues. The CDR3 reads CASSSGATYNEQFF. The CDR3 nucleotides read TGTGCCAGCAGCTCAGGGGCAACCTACAATGAGCAGTTCTTC.

The table lists this clone with a few counts. The V call is TRBV9, the J call TRBJ2-5; D may be TRBD2 (6 bases). This CDR3 region has 14 residues. Per the germline V gene, CDR1 is SGDLS and CDR2 is YYNGEE. V shed 0 bases and J shed 7 bases, with 13 bases lying between them. The CDR3 DNA reads as TGTGCCAGCAGCGTAGACGGGAGTCTCGGGACCCAGTACTTC. Translation gives CASSVDGSLGTQYF.

V usage is TRBV19 and J usage is TRBJ2-2; 10 positions agree with TRBD2. Germline-derived CDR1 and CDR2 are LNHDA and SQIVND (reference sequence). This CDR3 contains 16 residues. The junction had 4 bases not matched to a gene; V was cut back by 2 bases and J by 4 bases. CDR3 loop: CASSIKLAGATGELFF. CDR3 bases: TGTGCCAGTAGTATAAAGCTAGCGGGAGCCACCGGGGAGCTGTTTTTT.

This clone has a handful of counts. The rearrangement links TRBV7-2 to TRBJ2-2; D gene ambiguous. Trimming took off 6 bases at V and 8 bases at J, with 7 bases between the two ends. This CDR3 is built from 11 residues. Germline CDR1 SGHTA, CDR2 FQGNSA. CDR3 bases: TGTGCCAGCAGTAACTTTGGGGAGCTGTTTTTT. Encoded protein: CASSNFGELFF.

The chain combines TRBV6-1 with TRBJ2-4; 7 nucleotides line up with TRBD1. Germline V CDR1 and CDR2: MNHNS, SASEGT. CDR3 length: 15 amino acids. Trimming took 6 bases from V and 6 from J; bases not matched to a gene: 11. The CDR3 reads CASRPDRAVGNIQYF. The CDR3 DNA is TGTGCCAGCAGACCAGACAGGGCGGTGGGAAACATTCAGTACTTC.

This clone appeared a few times. This chain joins TRBV28 and TRBJ1-2; perhaps TRBD1 as D (5 bases). The V and J ends lost 6 bases and 7 bases respectively, with 15 bases between them. The CDR3 consists of 13 residues. CDR1 and CDR2 from the germline V gene are MDHEN and SYDVKM. The CDR3 DNA follows: TGTGCCAGCAGCCTCCCGGGGGGGGGTGGCTACACCTTC. Translated: CASSLPGGGGYTF.

In its sample, this clone was seen a few times. V gene TRBV28 combines with J gene TRBJ2-1; 12 bases agree with TRBD2. V was pared by 6 bases and J by 4 bases, with 10 bases of the junction left unmatched. This CDR3 has 17 amino acids. Per the germline V gene, CDR1 is MDHEN and CDR2 is SYDVKM. Here the CDR3 DNA reads TGTGCCAGCAGCCCAATAGGACTAGCGGGGTCATACAATGAGCAGTTCTTC. Amino acids: CASSPIGLAGSYNEQFF. Full variable domain (rest looked up from reference TRBV28 and TRBJ2-1): DVKVTQSSRYLVKRTGEKVFLECVQDMDHENMFWYRQDPGLGLRLIYFSYDVKMKEKGDIPEGYSVSREKKERFSLILESASTNQTSMYLCASSPIGLAGSYNEQFFGPGTRLTVL.

The chain is built from TRBV28 and TRBJ2-2; perhaps TRBD2 as D (5 bases). From germline, CDR1 is MDHEN and CDR2 SYDVKM. The CDR3 has 12 residues. Trimming took off 2 bases at V and 7 bases at J, with 5 bases between the two ends. Here the CDR3 DNA reads TGTGCCAGCAGTTTAAGCGGCGGGGAGCTGTTTTTT. Its protein is CASSLSGGELFF. Full variable domain (rest looked up from reference TRBV28 and TRBJ2-2): DVKVTQSSRYLVKRTGEKVFLECVQDMDHENMFWYRQDPGLGLRLIYFSYDVKMKEKGDIPEGYSVSREKKERFSLILESASTNQTSMYLCASSLSGGELFFGEGSRLTVL.